This T cell receptor (beta chain) was retrieved from a study of regulatory T cells in long-lasting Graves disease. The germline V gene has CDR1 MNHEY and CDR2 SVGEGT. The V and J ends lost 5 bases and 4 bases, in that order; junction bases with no gene match: 5. The CDR3 consists of 15 residues. As regards this clonotype: What it binds is unknown.

Study findings and constraints: Persistent disease was associated with favored TRBV28 usage and with favored use of TRBJ1-2 and TRBJ2-5. A limited number of samples was an acknowledged limitation.

Assembly of TCR beta libraries relied on iRepertoire HTBI primers together with Arm-PCR of CDR3 regions. TCRdb redid the calling of the multiplex PCR reads with MiXCR, one entry per CDR3 protein. The data show 600,000 to 850,000 distinct CDR3 sequences, with about 32% seen just once and 35% to 55% held by the top ten. Sample time point: persistent/refractory GD, antithyroid drugs over 5 years with positive TRAb. Isolated PBMC RNA provided the starting material for the TCR library. Each of the patients was recruited from an endocrinology department situated in Xi'an, China. Approximately 9 milliliters of peripheral blood went into EDTA tubes.

The sample was peripheral blood mononuclear cells (PBMCs), taken when the disease was refractory, from a patient treated with antithyroid drugs. The V call is TRBV6-2 or TRBV6-3, the J call TRBJ2-6; 7 positions agree with TRBD1. This receptor was taken from a female donor with Graves disease. DNA for the CDR3: TGTGCCAGCAGTGAACAGGGGTTCGGGGCCAACGTCCTGACTTTC. Translated, it gives CASSEQGFGANVLTF.